One sample yielded the 25 T cell receptor beta chains listed below, sequenced in a study of OX40 agonist ivuxolimab in advanced cancers. Using immunoSEQ multiplex PCR, the repertoire was profiled, and TCRdb retains in-frame clones only, with some absent. This sample has more than 45,000 clones, with 84% found just once. The material was CD4+ or CD8+ T cells sorted from blood, obtained in a trial of the OX40 agonist ivuxolimab. These receptors all stem from an adult with an advanced solid tumor such as melanoma, head and neck, liver or kidney cancer.

This clone has just one count. The chain links TRBV2 to TRBJ2-2; no reliable D call. The CDR3 sequence is 15 residues long. Trimming pared 2 bases from V and 4 bases from J, leaving 11 bases between. CDR1 is SNHLY and CDR2 is FYNNEI in the germline V gene. The CDR3 protein is CASSEIVRGTGELFF. The CDR3 DNA is TGTGCCAGCAGTGAAATAGTACGAGGCACCGGGGAGCTGTTTTTT.

The rearrangement links TRBV27 to TRBJ2-7, with TRBD1 as a possible D gene (6 bases). The CDR3 sequence is 14 residues long. V was clipped by 2 bases and J by 5 bases, with 13 bases between them. Germline assignment: CDR1 MNHEY and CDR2 SMNVEV (reference sequence). The CDR3 DNA reads TGTGCCAGCAGTTTAGCCAGGGGTGTGCACGAGCAGTACTTC. Its translation is CASSLARGVHEQYF.

The chain employs TRBV28 and TRBJ2-6; D gene uncertain. The CDR3 consists of 14 residues. The germline V gene encodes CDR1 MDHEN and CDR2 SYDVKM. V was trimmed by 3 bases and J by 0 bases, leaving 3 bases between them. The DNA for the CDR3 is TGTGCCAGCAGTTTTCGCTCTGGGGCCAACGTCCTGACTTTC. Encoded protein: CASSFRSGANVLTF.

The chain links TRBV12-5 to TRBJ2-1; 10 nucleotides align to TRBD2. The CDR3 is made up of 14 amino acids. CDR1 is LGHNT and CDR2 is FRNRAP in the germline V gene. The V gene end was trimmed by 7 bases and the J gene end by 8 bases; junction bases not matched to a gene: 8. Here the CDR3 DNA reads TGTGCTAGTGCCGCACTAGCGGGGAGAGATGAGCAGTTCTTC. It specifies CASAALAGRDEQFF.

The genes are TRBV19 and TRBJ2-3; the D is unclear. The ends were cut back, 5 bases at V and 8 bases at J, with 14 bases in the middle. The CDR3 extends over 13 amino acids. Germline CDR1 is LNHDA and CDR2 is SQIVND (reference sequence). CDR3 coding DNA: TGTGCCAGTAGTCGCAGGCTCCCTCCTACGCAGTATTTT. Residues: CASSRRLPPTQYF.

This rearrangement joins TRBV29-1 to TRBJ2-1; 7 bases are a match to TRBD2. The V gene end was trimmed by 1 base and the J gene end by 5 bases; junction bases not matched to a gene: 8. The CDR3 runs to 15 residues. Germline CDR1 and CDR2: SQVTM and ANQGSEA. CDR3 loop: CSVEGGRGLDNEQFF. Here the CDR3 DNA reads TGCAGCGTTGAAGGTGGGCGGGGGTTGGACAATGAGCAGTTCTTC.

V and J are TRBV5-6 and TRBJ2-5; 15 bases agree with TRBD2. Germline CDR1 SGHDT, CDR2 YYEEEE. The CDR3 is made up of 14 amino acids. V lost 2 bases, J lost 9 bases, and 2 bases stayed unmatched. CDR3 amino acids: CASSLGLAGGAQYF. CDR3 in DNA: TGTGCCAGCAGCTTAGGACTAGCGGGAGGGGCCCAGTACTTC.

The genes are TRBV5-1 and TRBJ2-3; TRBD2 matches at 8 bases. Germline values: CDR1 SGHRS, CDR2 YFSETQ. The CDR3 consists of 16 residues. The V gene end was trimmed by 4 bases and the J gene end by 4 bases; junction bases not matched to a gene: 11. The CDR3 DNA is TGCGCCAGCAGCAGGGAGCTTAGCGGGACCGCAGATACGCAGTATTTT. Translating it yields CASSRELSGTADTQYF. Using reference TRBV5-1 and TRBJ2-3 for the parts outside the CDR3, the full variable domain is KAGVTQTPRYLIKTRGQQVTLSCSPISGHRSVSWYQQTPGQGLQFLFEYFSETQRNKGNFPGRFSGRQFSNSRSEMNVSTLELGDSALYLCASSRELSGTADTQYFGPGTRLTVL.

The chain combines TRBV18 with TRBJ2-1; 11 bases align to TRBD2. This CDR3 comprises 17 residues. Germline CDR1 reads KGHSH; CDR2 reads LQKENI. Unmatched junction bases numbered 9, after V lost 2 bases and J lost 6 bases. CDR3 sequence reads: CASSPSTGLAGSNEQFF. The CDR3 coding sequence is TGTGCCAGCTCACCAAGTACCGGACTAGCGGGCAGCAATGAGCAGTTCTTC.

CDR3 DNA: TGTGCCAGCAGCAGACAGGGGGATAGCAATCAGCCCCAGCATTTT. Translating it yields CASSRQGDSNQPQHF. The chain links TRBV7-9 to TRBJ1-5, with 9 bases matching TRBD1. With 5 bases clipped from V and 0 bases from J, the junction kept 2 bases outside the gene matches. The length of the CDR3 is 15 residues. Germline CDR1 and CDR2: SEHNR and FQNEAQ (reference sequence).

This clone was observed a handful of times. The chain links TRBV19 to TRBJ1-2; 7 positions agree with TRBD1. The germline CDR1 and CDR2 sequences are LNHDA and SQIVND (reference sequence). V was clipped by 4 bases and J by 7 bases; unmatched bases: 12. The CDR3 loop spans 15 amino acids. As DNA, the CDR3 is TGTGCCAGTAGTACTTATAATGACAGGGCTCCTGGCTACACCTTC. As protein: CASSTYNDRAPGYTF. The full variable domain, completed using reference TRBV19 and TRBJ1-2, is DGGITQSPKYLFRKEGQNVTLSCEQNLNHDAMYWYRQDPGQGLRLIYYSQIVNDFQKGDIAEGYSVSREKKESFPLTVTSAQKNPTAFYLCASSTYNDRAPGYTFGSGTRLTVV.

The chain recombines TRBV29-1 with TRBJ1-4; no firm D call. This CDR3 comprises 13 residues. From germline, CDR1 is SQVTM and CDR2 ANQGSEA. Trimming left V 4 bases short and J 0 bases short, with 6 bases between. CDR3 DNA sequence: TGCAGCGTTGGGAGGGCAACTAATGAAAAACTGTTTTTT. This encodes CSVGRATNEKLFF.

The chain carries TRBV15 and TRBJ1-2; 9 nucleotides match TRBD1. Germline CDR1 reads LNHNV; CDR2 reads YYDKDF (reference sequence). CDR3 length: 12 residues. The V and J ends lost 9 bases and 7 bases, in that order; junction bases with no gene match: 6. CDR3 region: CATRQGVGGYTF. DNA of the CDR3: TGTGCCACAAGACAGGGGGTAGGTGGCTACACCTTC.

The chain carries TRBV25-1 and TRBJ2-3; 15 nucleotides align to TRBD2. This CDR3 has 17 amino acids. Germline V gene data show CDR1 as MGHDK and CDR2 as SYGVNS. With 4 bases clipped from V and 2 bases from J, the junction kept 4 bases outside the gene matches. In nucleotides, the CDR3 is TGTGCCAGCAGTGGAGGGACTAGCGGGAGGTACACAGATACGCAGTATTTT. Residues: CASSGGTSGRYTDTQYF.

This clone was detected a few times. V is TRBV23-1 and J is TRBJ2-7; 9 bases agree with TRBD2. TRBV23-1 is labeled an ORF, and its function is uncertain. V lost 2 bases to trimming and J lost 2 bases; unmatched junction nucleotides: 13. The CDR3 loop spans 18 amino acids. The CDR3 reads CASSQRTRTSDPTYEQYF. The DNA of the CDR3 is TGCGCCAGCAGTCAAAGAACCCGGACTAGCGATCCGACCTACGAGCAGTACTTC.

The count of this clone is one. The V gene is TRBV11-3, the J gene TRBJ1-1, with D unclear. The V gene's germline CDR1 is SGHNT and CDR2 YENEEA. Trimming left V 1 base short and J 0 bases short, with 6 bases between. CDR3 size: 14 residues. The CDR3 nucleotides read TGTGCCAGCAGCTTAGTGGTCGTGAACACTGAAGCTTTCTTT. Its protein is CASSLVVVNTEAFF.

The V gene is TRBV19, the J gene TRBJ1-2; D gene ambiguous. Trimming removed 5 bases from V and 4 bases from J, with 14 bases in between. The CDR3 has 14 residues. In germline, CDR1 is LNHDA, CDR2 SQIVND (reference sequence). CDR3 DNA: TGTGCCAGTAGTTACCAAGGGATTCCCTATGGCTACACCTTC. It yields the protein CASSYQGIPYGYTF.

The chain links TRBV30 to TRBJ1-2, with D perhaps TRBD1 (5 bases). The CDR3 runs to 12 residues. Trimming removed 5 bases at V and 0 bases at J, with 7 bases between. Germline values: CDR1 GTSNPN, CDR2 SVGIG (reference sequence). The chain's CDR3 is CAWDRANYGYTF. CDR3 DNA: TGTGCCTGGGACAGAGCTAACTATGGCTACACCTTC.

The V call is TRBV6-5, the J call TRBJ1-3, with 7 nucleotides matching TRBD1. V lost 2 bases, J lost 2 bases, and 6 bases stayed unmatched. The CDR3 sequence is 16 residues long. CDR1 MNHEY and CDR2 SVGAGI come from the germline V gene. This chain's CDR3 is CASSYAQGDPGNTIYF. The CDR3 DNA is TGTGCCAGCAGTTACGCCCAGGGGGACCCTGGAAACACCATATATTTT.

This chain uses TRBV28 with TRBJ1-2; D gene unclear. CDR1 and CDR2 from the germline V gene are MDHEN and SYDVKM. The CDR3 sequence is 13 residues long. V lost 6 bases, J lost 0 bases, and 8 bases lay in between. This chain's CDR3 is CASRSGPNYGYTF. The CDR3 bases are TGTGCCAGCAGGTCGGGCCCTAACTATGGCTACACCTTC.

The chain couples TRBV7-2 to TRBJ2-2, with 7 bases lining up with TRBD2. CDR3 length: 17 amino acids. V dropped 1 base and J dropped 6; count of bases not matched to a gene: 11. The V gene's germline CDR1 is SGHTA and CDR2 FQGNSA. This CDR3 reads CASSLVIPTAGAGELFF. DNA of the CDR3: TGTGCCAGCAGCTTAGTAATCCCGACGGCGGGGGCCGGGGAGCTGTTTTTT.

Remarks on this clone: This sample also contains other DNA sequences that code for the same CDR3. The rearrangement links TRBV11-2 to TRBJ1-4, with D maybe TRBD1 (6 bases). Germline V gene sequence: CDR1 SGHAT, CDR2 FQNNGV. CDR3 length equals 13 residues. V lost 5 bases and J 7 bases, leaving 11 bases between the germline ends. DNA of the CDR3: TGTGCCAGCAGCCCCGGGACACTTGAAAAACTGTTTTTT. This sequence encodes CASSPGTLEKLFF.

This chain connects TRBV10-3 to TRBJ2-7; 9 positions agree with TRBD1. Germline CDR1 ENHRY, CDR2 SYGVKD. The CDR3 length is 15 residues. J lost 3 bases, V lost 4 bases, and 7 bases had no gene match. The chain's CDR3 is CAISGKDRGLYEQYF. Here the CDR3 DNA reads TGTGCCATCAGTGGCAAGGACAGGGGTCTCTACGAGCAGTACTTC.

The V gene is TRBV6-1, the J gene TRBJ1-1; D perhaps matches TRBD1 (5 bases). The germline V and J ends were trimmed by 6 bases and 6 bases, with 11 bases remaining between them. From germline, CDR1 is MNHNS and CDR2 SASEGT. The CDR3 is 12 amino acids. The CDR3, as DNA: TGTGCCAGCAGCTTGGGGGTGTCTGAAGCTTTCTTT. It is translated as CASSLGVSEAFF.

V and J are TRBV4-2 and TRBJ1-2; no firm D call. Germline V gene sequence: CDR1 LGHNA, CDR2 YNFKEQ. This CDR3 comprises 16 residues. V shed 3 bases and J shed 1 base, with 15 bases lying between them. CDR3: CASSHKRIRDNYGYTF. The CDR3 DNA reads TGTGCCAGCAGCCACAAGAGAATAAGGGATAACTATGGCTACACCTTC.